The rows below give T cell receptor beta chains drawn from one sample of a study of T cell repertoires in urothelial bladder cancer. Profiling relied on immunoSEQ multiplex PCR, and the TCRdb table lists in-frame clones only, not all of them. Counted here are just over 350 clones, about two thirds occurring once; the ten biggest clones make up around 25%. Sequences were obtained from tumor-infiltrating cells from bladder cancer. The receptors here all came from a human donor with urothelial carcinoma. Both conserved end residues are part of each CDR3. Each record gives: V gene, J gene, clone size, D gene, CDR3 protein, CDR3 DNA. The D gene is left open where the match is weak. Not all rows give a size; the values are once, few, many and, for expanded clones, a class.

>TRBV5-6|TRBJ1-3|NA|NA
CASSLYLTGYNGNTIYF
TGTGCCAGCAGCCTATATCTTACAGGGTACAATGGAAACACCATATATTTT
>TRBV6-1|TRBJ2-5|once|NA
CASKRNGFETQYF
TGTGCCAGCAAAAGAAATGGGTTCGAGACCCAGTACTTC
>TRBV4-1|TRBJ2-7|NA|NA
CASSPGAGETYEQYF
TGCGCCAGCAGCCCAGGGGCAGGTGAAACCTACGAGCAGTACTTC
>TRBV27|TRBJ2-7|NA|NA
CASSPYGTSYYEQYF
TGTGCCAGCAGTCCCTACGGGACATCTTACTACGAGCAGTACTTC
>TRBV27|TRBJ1-5|once|TRBD1
CASWTGRVGQPQHF
TGTGCCAGCTGGACAGGGAGGGTTGGACAGCCCCAGCATTTT
>TRBV7-9|TRBJ2-1|hyperexpanded|TRBD2
CASGEASGDNEQFF
TGTGCCAGCGGGGAGGCTAGCGGGGACAATGAGCAGTTCTTC
>TRBV7-2|TRBJ2-2|NA|NA
CASSPPLGGGPGGTGELFF
TGTGCCAGCAGCCCCCCCCTAGGTGGGGGGCCCGGGGGCACCGGGGAGCTGTTTTTT
>TRBV15|TRBJ2-3|NA|NA
CATSRDSGQVGSTDTQYF
TGTGCCACCAGCAGAGATTCGGGGCAGGTTGGTAGCACAGATACGCAGTATTTT
>TRBV9|TRBJ2-6|NA|NA
CASSVGSRGGLISGANVLTF
TGTGCCAGCAGCGTAGGTTCTCGCGGGGGCCTAATCTCTGGGGCCAACGTCCTGACTTTC
>TRBV19|TRBJ1-2|NA|NA
CASSPIQGWGYTF
TGTGCCAGTAGTCCAATTCAGGGTTGGGGCTACACCTTC
>TRBV6-9|TRBJ2-6|NA|NA
CASSAFVPTTKSGNVLTF
TGTGCCAGCAGTGCGTTTGTGCCTACGACAAAGTCGGGCAACGTCCTGACTTTC
>TRBV4-3|TRBJ2-2|NA|NA
CASSQSPGYTRELFF
TGCGCCAGCAGCCAGTCACCGGGGTACACCCGGGAGCTGTTTTTT
>TRBV19|TRBJ1-1|few|NA
CASSKKGGNTEAFF
TGTGCCAGTAGCAAAAAGGGGGGAAACACTGAAGCTTTCTTT
>TRBV2|TRBJ1-1|few|NA
CASGKTSPPEAFF
TGTGCCAGCGGAAAAACCTCGCCCCCTGAAGCTTTCTTT
>TRBV6-5|TRBJ2-5|NA|TRBD2
CASTASGGKETQYF
TGTGCCAGCACGGCTAGCGGGGGGAAAGAGACCCAGTACTTC
>TRBV7-2|TRBJ2-5|NA|TRBD2
CASSTSGGETQYF
TGTGCCAGCAGCACTAGCGGGGGTGAGACCCAGTACTTC
>TRBV12-5|TRBJ2-7|NA|NA
CASGHANPYEQYF
TGTGCTAGTGGCCACGCTAATCCCTACGAGCAGTACTTC
>TRBV10-3|TRBJ2-3|NA|TRBD2
CAISESAGARPDTQYF
TGTGCCATCAGTGAGTCAGCGGGGGCGCGCCCGGATACGCAGTATTTT
>TRBV9|TRBJ2-5|NA|NA
CASSDRPPRIQETQYF
TGTGCCAGCAGCGACCGGCCTCCTAGGATACAAGAGACCCAGTACTTC
>TRBV4-3|TRBJ1-2|once|NA
CASSQEYGDDYGYTF
TGCGCCAGCAGCCAAGAATACGGGGACGACTATGGCTACACCTTC
>TRBV9|TRBJ2-1|NA|TRBD1
CASSVVGQVTINEQFF
TGTGCCAGCAGCGTAGTAGGACAGGTAACAATCAATGAGCAGTTCTTC
>TRBV7-2|TRBJ1-3|NA|NA
CASSLDLTTSGNTIYF
TGTGCCAGCAGCTTAGATCTGACAACCTCTGGAAACACCATATATTTT
>TRBV9|TRBJ1-3|NA|TRBD1
CASSALDSDRGFGNTIYF
TGTGCCAGCAGCGCCCTCGACTCGGACAGGGGCTTCGGAAACACCATATATTTT
>TRBV2|TRBJ1-1|NA|NA
CASRDSLSGEAFF
TGTGCCAGCAGGGACAGCCTTAGCGGGGAAGCTTTCTTT
>TRBV7-8|TRBJ1-5|NA|TRBD1
CASSPLGTASNQPQHF
TGTGCCAGCAGCCCTCTAGGGACAGCTAGCAATCAGCCCCAGCATTTT